One and the same sample provided the 16 T cell receptor beta chains below, sequenced in a study of cytomegalovirus exposure and HLA in healthy donors. 13 Jbeta primers and 60 Vbeta primers were used for the PCR. This table comes from immunoSEQ multiplex PCR, and its TCRdb copy is limited to in-frame clones, with some not included. This table holds 120,000 or so clones, 75% to 90% found once. Material: PBMCs. The receptor source for this set is a man aged 40-49 years in good health and CMV-seronegative.

Here the CDR3 reads CASSVAQQGHYGYTF. The CDR3 DNA is TGTGCCAGCAGCGTAGCGCAGCAGGGGCACTATGGCTACACCTTC. The chain carries TRBV9 and TRBJ1-2, with D perhaps TRBD1 (6 bases). The V and J ends lost 0 bases and 3 bases respectively, with 12 bases between them. Germline CDR1 and CDR2: SGDLS and YYNGEE. CDR3 length equals 15 residues. Together with reference TRBV9 and TRBJ1-2, the CDR3 gives the full variable domain: DSGVTQTPKHLITATGQRVTLRCSPRSGDLSVYWYQQSLDQGLQFLIQYYNGEERAKGNILERFSAQQFPDLHSELNLSSLELGDSALYFCASSVAQQGHYGYTFGSGTRLTVV.

The chain carries TRBV27 and TRBJ2-5; D possibly corresponds to TRBD1 (6 bases). The germline V and J ends were trimmed by 5 bases and 2 bases, with 18 bases remaining between them. The germline V gene encodes CDR1 MNHEY and CDR2 SMNVEV (reference sequence). The CDR3 runs to 16 residues. In nucleotides, the CDR3 is TGTGCCAGCAGTATCAGGGGTGTAGATGCACAAGAGACCCAGTACTTC. Residues: CASSIRGVDAQETQYF.

The chain combines TRBV5-6 with TRBJ1-6, with D unclear. CDR3 size: 14 residues. Trimming pared 4 bases from V and 9 bases from J, leaving 14 bases between. The germline V gene encodes CDR1 SGHDT and CDR2 YYEEEE. For the CDR3, the DNA is TGTGCCAGCAGCCAGGACTGGAGCGGTTCACCCCTCCACTTT. It translates to CASSQDWSGSPLHF.

This chain uses TRBV2 with TRBJ1-2, with a possible D match to TRBD1 (6 bases). Germline loops: CDR1 SNHLY, CDR2 FYNNEI. The V end lost 6 bases, the J end lost 0 bases, and 11 bases lay between the germline ends. The CDR3 runs 14 residues. The CDR3 sequence is CASRGQFTNYGYTF. The CDR3 DNA is TGTGCCAGCAGAGGACAGTTCACTAACTATGGCTACACCTTC.

The V and J genes are TRBV18 and TRBJ2-7, with D possibly being TRBD1 (6 bases). V lost 3 bases to trimming and J lost 0 bases, with 12 bases between them. Per germline, CDR1 KGHSH and CDR2 LQKENI. CDR3 length: 15 amino acids. CDR3 bases: TGTGCCAGCTCACCTGACAGGCAGAGCTCCTACGAGCAGTACTTC. Translation gives CASSPDRQSSYEQYF.

This chain uses TRBV7-3 with TRBJ2-1, with 11 nucleotides matching TRBD2. V shed 6 bases and J 9 bases; nucleotides not matched to a gene: 7. Germline V gene data show CDR1 as SGHTA and CDR2 as FQGTGA. This CDR3 comprises 14 residues. In DNA, the CDR3 is TGTGCCAGCAGTTATAGCGGGGGGGCCGGTGAGCAGTTCTTC. Translation gives CASSYSGGAGEQFF. The whole variable domain, remainder taken from reference TRBV7-3 and TRBJ2-1, is GAGVSQTPSNKVTEKGKYVELRCDPISGHTALYWYRQSLGQGPEFLIYFQGTGAADDSGLPNDRFFAVRPEGSVSTLKIQRTERGDSAVYLCASSYSGGAGEQFFGPGTRLTVL.

The CDR3 loop reads CAWSGGDGYTF. The CDR3 bases are TGTGCCTGGAGTGGGGGGGATGGCTACACCTTC. The genes are TRBV30 and TRBJ1-2; a weak D match, TRBD1 (5 bases). The CDR3 contains 11 residues. From germline, CDR1 is GTSNPN and CDR2 SVGIG (reference sequence). V was pared by 1 base and J by 6 bases, with 6 bases between.

The J gene is TRBJ1-1, the V gene TRBV6-1, with no clear D. The V and J ends lost 6 bases and 0 bases respectively, with 8 bases between them. CDR1 MNHNS and CDR2 SASEGT come from the germline V gene. CDR3 size: 13 residues. The CDR3 DNA reads as TGTGCCAGCAGCCCGGGATTGAACACTGAAGCTTTCTTT. It yields the protein CASSPGLNTEAFF.

The chain recombines TRBV5-1 with TRBJ1-5; no definite D call. The CDR3 length is 14 residues. Germline CDR1 reads SGHRS; CDR2 reads YFSETQ. V dropped 0 bases and J dropped 9 bases, with 13 bases sitting between them. The CDR3 reads CASSLGDPGRPQHF. The CDR3 bases are TGCGCCAGCAGCTTGGGTGATCCCGGGAGGCCCCAGCATTTT.

J is TRBJ1-6 and V is TRBV7-3; 7 bases are a match to TRBD1. The J segment lost 10 bases and the V segment lost 2 bases, leaving 5 bases of the junction unmatched. CDR1 and CDR2 from the germline V gene are SGHTA and FQGTGA. This CDR3 comprises 14 residues. The CDR3 here is CASSLLSTGSPLHF. CDR3 nucleotides: TGTGCCAGCAGCTTACTATCGACAGGGTCACCCCTCCACTTT. The full variable domain, rest sourced from reference TRBV7-3 and TRBJ1-6, is GAGVSQTPSNKVTEKGKYVELRCDPISGHTALYWYRQSLGQGPEFLIYFQGTGAADDSGLPNDRFFAVRPEGSVSTLKIQRTERGDSAVYLCASSLLSTGSPLHFGNGTRLTVT.

The chain couples TRBV6-4 to TRBJ1-5, with 7 bases aligning to TRBD1. Germline values: CDR1 MRHNA, CDR2 SNTAGT. V lost 3 bases to trimming and J lost 4 bases; unmatched junction nucleotides: 3. CDR3 length equals 14 residues. For the CDR3, the DNA is TGTGCCAGCAGTGAATCAGGGGGGAATCAGCCCCAGCATTTT. Translated, it gives CASSESGGNQPQHF.

This chain joins TRBV6-5 and TRBJ2-1; possible D gene TRBD2, 5 bases. The CDR3 contains 14 residues. Trimming removed 0 bases from V and 14 bases from J, with 17 bases in between. Per the germline V gene, CDR1 is MNHEY and CDR2 is SVGAGI. CDR3 in amino acids: CASSYSSGGSRKFF. CDR3 DNA sequence: TGTGCCAGCAGTTACTCGAGCGGTGGTAGCAGGAAGTTCTTC.

This rearrangement joins TRBV2 to TRBJ1-5; D is ambiguous. Deletions cut 4 bases from V and 0 bases from J, with 10 bases between. Germline loops: CDR1 SNHLY, CDR2 FYNNEI. The length of the CDR3 is 15 residues. The CDR3, as DNA: TGTGCCAGCAGTGGTCCAGCGTTTAGCAATCAGCCCCAGCATTTT. Translating gives CASSGPAFSNQPQHF.

This chain joins TRBV29-1 and TRBJ2-7; 9 nucleotides align to TRBD1. The CDR3 has 15 amino acids. Losses at the gene ends were 6 bases for V and 2 bases for J; bases not matched to a gene: 11. Per the germline V gene, CDR1 is SQVTM and CDR2 is ANQGSEA. The CDR3, as DNA: TGCAGCGTCGTAGATCAGGGACAGGGTACCTACGAGCAGTACTTC. Translated: CSVVDQGQGTYEQYF.

This chain uses TRBV5-1 with TRBJ2-1; 8 positions match TRBD1. The CDR3 spans 14 residues. Germline V CDR1 and CDR2: SGHRS, YFSETQ. Trimming took 0 bases from V and 5 from J; bases not matched to a gene: 1. CDR3 protein: CASSLGTGNNEQFF. The CDR3 DNA sequence: TGCGCCAGCAGCTTGGGGACAGGGAACAATGAGCAGTTCTTC.

The rearrangement links TRBV30 to TRBJ1-5; 9 bases line up with TRBD1. The length of the CDR3 is 17 residues. Germline V gene data show CDR1 as GTSNPN and CDR2 as SVGIG (reference sequence). With 1 base clipped from V and 6 bases from J, the junction kept 13 bases outside the gene matches. In DNA, the CDR3 is TGTGCCTGGAGTGCCTCTGGGACAGGGAGAGGGTCTCAGCCCCAGCATTTT. The encoded protein is CAWSASGTGRGSQPQHF.